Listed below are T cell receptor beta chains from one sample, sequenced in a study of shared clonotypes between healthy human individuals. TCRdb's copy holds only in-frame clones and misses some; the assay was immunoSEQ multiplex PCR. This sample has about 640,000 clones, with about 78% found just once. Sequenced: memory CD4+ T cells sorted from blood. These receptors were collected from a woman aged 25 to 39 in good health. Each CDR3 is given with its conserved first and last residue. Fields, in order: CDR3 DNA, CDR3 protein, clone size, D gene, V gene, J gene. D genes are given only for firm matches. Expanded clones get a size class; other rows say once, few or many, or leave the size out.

CDR3 DNA: TGTGCCAGTAGTAAAAGCCACACAGATACGCAGTATTTT
CDR3 protein: CASSKSHTDTQYF
clone size: .
D gene: .
V gene: TRBV19
J gene: TRBJ2-3

CDR3 DNA: TGTGCCAGCAGCAAAAGCGGACAGGGGCCTGGAGGCACAGATACGCAGTATTTT
CDR3 protein: CASSKSGQGPGGTDTQYF
clone size: .
D gene: TRBD1
V gene: TRBV6-4
J gene: TRBJ2-3

CDR3 DNA: TGCGCCAGCAGCCAAGATAGAAACCAAAAACGGGGTCTTGGAAACACCATATATTTT
CDR3 protein: CASSQDRNQKRGLGNTIYF
clone size: .
D gene: .
V gene: TRBV4-1
J gene: TRBJ1-3

CDR3 DNA: TGTGCCAGCCCCACGGAGGGGAGGAACACCGGGGAGCTGTTTTTT
CDR3 protein: CASPTEGRNTGELFF
clone size: .
D gene: .
V gene: TRBV7-8
J gene: TRBJ2-2

CDR3 DNA: TGTGCCAGCTCACCACCGGTGCAGGGTCAAGAGACCCAGTACTTC
CDR3 protein: CASSPPVQGQETQYF
clone size: .
D gene: .
V gene: TRBV18
J gene: TRBJ2-5

CDR3 DNA: TGCGCCAGCAGCGCGGGCTCGGACAGGGGGCTGGGTGGCTACACCTTC
CDR3 protein: CASSAGSDRGLGGYTF
clone size: few
D gene: TRBD1
V gene: TRBV5-1
J gene: TRBJ1-2

CDR3 DNA: TGCGCCAGCAGTCAATGGGACCAGGTTCCGAGTTTTAGGTCCCATAACAATGAGCAGTTCTTC
CDR3 protein: CASSQWDQVPSFRSHNNEQFF
clone size: .
D gene: .
V gene: TRBV23-1
J gene: TRBJ2-1

CDR3 DNA: TGTGCCATCAGTGAGGTTCTTCGGGACAGGAACTATGGCTACACCTTC
CDR3 protein: CAISEVLRDRNYGYTF
clone size: .
D gene: TRBD1
V gene: TRBV10-3
J gene: TRBJ1-2

CDR3 DNA: TGTGCCAGCAGTGAGAATAGGCAGGCCAACCAAGAGACCCAGTACTTC
CDR3 protein: CASSENRQANQETQYF
clone size: .
D gene: .
V gene: TRBV6-1
J gene: TRBJ2-5

CDR3 DNA: TGCAGTGCTCCGGGGAGAGAAGCTTTCTTT
CDR3 protein: CSAPGREAFF
clone size: few
D gene: .
V gene: TRBV20-1
J gene: TRBJ1-1

CDR3 DNA: TGTGCCAGCAGTTTATGGTCTCCAGCCGGGGATACGCAGTATTTT
CDR3 protein: CASSLWSPAGDTQYF
clone size: .
D gene: .
V gene: TRBV27
J gene: TRBJ2-3

CDR3 DNA: TGTGCCAGCAGTTCCGTCGGGGCAGGTGTTCCCTACGAGCAGTACTTC
CDR3 protein: CASSSVGAGVPYEQYF
clone size: many
D gene: .
V gene: TRBV28
J gene: TRBJ2-7

CDR3 DNA: TGTGCCAGCAGCCCGCAGCACGGCCCCGGAGAGCTGTTTTTT
CDR3 protein: CASSPQHGPGELFF
clone size: once
D gene: .
V gene: TRBV7-2
J gene: TRBJ2-2

CDR3 DNA: TGTGCCAGCAGCTTACGATCTAGCGGGAGCCCACGCTCCTACGAGCAGTACTTC
CDR3 protein: CASSLRSSGSPRSYEQYF
clone size: .
D gene: TRBD2
V gene: TRBV7-9
J gene: TRBJ2-7

CDR3 DNA: TGCAGTGCTAGAAAAACAGATACGCAGTATTTT
CDR3 protein: CSARKTDTQYF
clone size: .
D gene: .
V gene: TRBV20-1
J gene: TRBJ2-3

CDR3 DNA: TGTGCCAGTAGTATAGATCTAGGACAGGCTGGGGCCAACGTCCTGACTTTC
CDR3 protein: CASSIDLGQAGANVLTF
clone size: many
D gene: TRBD1
V gene: TRBV19
J gene: TRBJ2-6

CDR3 DNA: TGTGCCAGCAGCCTGGAAGCGGGACTAGCGGGAGAGAGCGGGGAGCTGTTTTTT
CDR3 protein: CASSLEAGLAGESGELFF
clone size: many
D gene: TRBD2
V gene: TRBV7-3
J gene: TRBJ2-2

CDR3 DNA: TGTGCCAGCAGGACCGGGACTAGCCGAGACAATGAGCAGTTCTTC
CDR3 protein: CASRTGTSRDNEQFF
clone size: .
D gene: TRBD2
V gene: TRBV2
J gene: TRBJ2-1

CDR3 DNA: TGTGCCAGCAGCCGGGACAGGGCTTTCGATGAGCAGTTCTTC
CDR3 protein: CASSRDRAFDEQFF
clone size: .
D gene: TRBD1
V gene: TRBV28
J gene: TRBJ2-1

CDR3 DNA: TGTGCCAGTAGAGTACGCGGGAGTGGAGAGACCCAGTACTTC
CDR3 protein: CASRVRGSGETQYF
clone size: .
D gene: TRBD2
V gene: TRBV19
J gene: TRBJ2-5

CDR3 DNA: TGTGCCAGTATGGGACAGGGAAATGAAAAACTGTTTTTT
CDR3 protein: CASMGQGNEKLFF
clone size: .
D gene: TRBD1
V gene: TRBV19
J gene: TRBJ1-4

CDR3 DNA: TGTGCCAGCAGGGCTGATAGCGGGAATTCCTACGAGCAGTACTTC
CDR3 protein: CASRADSGNSYEQYF
clone size: .
D gene: TRBD2
V gene: TRBV2
J gene: TRBJ2-7

CDR3 DNA: TGTGCCAGCAGACGGGACACCTCTGGAAACACCATATATTTT
CDR3 protein: CASRRDTSGNTIYF
clone size: once
D gene: .
V gene: TRBV7-8
J gene: TRBJ1-3

CDR3 DNA: TGTGCCAGCTCACCGACACGCGCATTTCAGCCCCAGCATTTT
CDR3 protein: CASSPTRAFQPQHF
clone size: few
D gene: .
V gene: TRBV18
J gene: TRBJ1-5

CDR3 DNA: TGTGCCAGCTCAAAATCAAACATTCAGTACTTC
CDR3 protein: CASSKSNIQYF
clone size: few
D gene: .
V gene: TRBV18
J gene: TRBJ2-4

CDR3 DNA: TGTGCCAGCATACATCAGTCGGGACTAGTTTTGTTAGGGCAGTTCTTC
CDR3 protein: CASIHQSGLVLLGQFF
clone size: .
D gene: TRBD2
V gene: TRBV5-8
J gene: TRBJ2-1